One and the same sample provided the 29 T cell receptor beta chains below, sequenced in a study of shared clonotypes between healthy human individuals (dated by TCRdb to between 2020 and 2021). Library creation used the immunoSEQ multiplex PCR assay. TCRdb retrieved this table from immuneACCESS and kept in-frame rearrangements only. Not all clones are present; in checked studies, unresolved V genes account for under half, and no reason is known for the remainder. Here the sample has approximately 1.9 million clones; around 93% occur a single time. The ten most abundant clones make up about 1.6% of the sample. CD8 naive samples were CD45RO-negative cells positively selected for CCR7, giving a CD45RA+CCR7+ population that excluded TemRA cells. Sequencing was carried out using naive CD8+ T cells from PBMCs. This specimen's cell subset or site label, per the study, means: CD45RA+CCR7+. The receptors were sampled from a man aged 18 to 29 in good health. Some clones in this sample may be carry-over from other donors' samples.

This chain uses TRBV4-1 with TRBJ1-1; D gene uncertain. CDR3 length: 17 amino acids. Trimming took 4 bases from V and 1 from J, leaving 19 bases between them. Germline CDR1 and CDR2: MGHRA and YSYEKL. The CDR3 spells CASSPQGASGKNTEAFF. The CDR3 region has the DNA TGCGCCAGCAGCCCGCAAGGAGCCTCGGGAAAGAACACTGAAGCTTTCTTT.

The chain is built from TRBV27 and TRBJ2-7; weak D call: TRBD2 (5 bases). The length of the CDR3 is 13 residues. V lost 5 bases to trimming and J lost 3 bases, with 11 bases between them. Germline V lookup: CDR1 MNHEY, CDR2 SMNVEV (reference sequence). CDR3: CASSQRQFYEQYF. CDR3 coding DNA: TGTGCCAGCAGTCAGCGGCAGTTCTACGAGCAGTACTTC.

This clone was counted once. This chain connects TRBV5-6 to TRBJ2-2; 7 bases align to TRBD2. The CDR3 is made up of 17 amino acids. The germline gives CDR1 SGHDT, CDR2 YYEEEE. The trim removed 3 bases at V and 7 bases at J, leaving 15 bases unmatched. CDR3 nucleotides: TGTGCCAGCAGCTCGGGCGGGGGAACCAGGGTCGACGGGGAGCTGTTTTTT. Encoded protein: CASSSGGGTRVDGELFF.

The rearrangement joins TRBV5-1 to TRBJ2-1, with D possibly matching TRBD1 (6 bases). This CDR3 has 16 amino acids. Trimming pared 5 bases from V and 3 bases from J, leaving 18 bases between. CDR1 and CDR2 from the germline V gene are SGHRS and YFSETQ. CDR3 DNA: TGCGCCAGCAGACGAGCAGGGGATATAAACTACAATGAGCAGTTCTTC. This gives the protein CASRRAGDINYNEQFF.

The genes are TRBV7-9 and TRBJ2-1; D is possibly TRBD2 (6 bases). The CDR3 has 14 amino acids. The germline gives CDR1 SEHNR, CDR2 FQNEAQ (reference sequence). V gave up 5 bases and J gave up 5 bases, with 13 bases separating them. CDR3 residues: CASSPGGGNNEQFF. CDR3 DNA sequence: TGTGCCAGCAGCCCGGGCGGCGGGAACAATGAGCAGTTCTTC.

This clone was seen a handful of times. V is TRBV5-1 and J is TRBJ1-1; tentatively, D is TRBD1 (6 bases). The V gene lost 3 bases and the J gene lost 5 bases, with 11 bases spanning the gap. In germline, CDR1 is SGHRS, CDR2 YFSETQ. This CDR3 has 13 amino acids. The DNA of the CDR3 is TGCGCCAGCAGCTCCCGGGACAATACTGAAGCTTTCTTT. Translating gives CASSSRDNTEAFF. Supplemented by reference TRBV5-1 and TRBJ1-1, the full variable domain reads KAGVTQTPRYLIKTRGQQVTLSCSPISGHRSVSWYQQTPGQGLQFLFEYFSETQRNKGNFPGRFSGRQFSNSRSEMNVSTLELGDSALYLCASSSRDNTEAFFGQGTRLTVV.

The chain couples TRBV27 to TRBJ2-4; D uncertain. Trimming shortened V by 5 bases and J by 4 bases, and 6 bases separated the two germline ends. The CDR3 has 12 residues. CDR1 and CDR2 from the germline V gene are MNHEY and SMNVEV (reference sequence). CDR3 coding DNA: TGTGCCAGCAGTCCCGGGAAAAACATTCAGTACTTC. It codes for CASSPGKNIQYF.

In the case of this clone: The identical CDR3 is also encoded by other nucleotide sequences in the sample. The V and J genes are TRBV10-1 and TRBJ2-3, with 7 bases aligning to TRBD2. CDR1 is WNHNN and CDR2 is SYGVQD in the germline V gene (reference sequence). The trim removed 8 bases at V and 5 bases at J, leaving 1 base unmatched. The CDR3 is 11 amino acids. The CDR3: CASSGGDTQYF. Written as DNA, the CDR3 is TGCGCCAGCTCGGGAGGAGATACGCAGTATTTT.

This chain joins TRBV27 and TRBJ1-1; no firm D call. V was pared by 5 bases and J by 5 bases, with 15 bases between. The germline V gene has CDR1 MNHEY and CDR2 SMNVEV (reference sequence). The CDR3 has 14 residues. CDR3 amino acids: CASSRNPLGTEAFF. The CDR3 nucleotides are TGTGCCAGCAGTAGAAACCCGCTCGGGACTGAAGCTTTCTTT.

The chain has TRBV27 and TRBJ2-7; 8 bases are shared with TRBD2. The CDR3 spans 16 residues. Per the germline V gene, CDR1 is MNHEY and CDR2 is SMNVEV (reference sequence). V lost 3 bases, J lost 4 bases, and 11 bases stayed unmatched. The CDR3 bases are TGTGCCAGCAGTTTCAGTAGCGGGACCTTTTCTTACGAGCAGTACTTC. Residues: CASSFSSGTFSYEQYF.

The chain joins TRBV27 to TRBJ1-1; D is possibly TRBD1 (6 bases). Germline CDR1 is MNHEY and CDR2 is SMNVEV (reference sequence). This CDR3 contains 16 residues. V dropped 3 bases and J dropped 0 bases, with 14 bases sitting between them. The CDR3 sequence: CASSFKGGILNTEAFF. The CDR3 DNA is TGTGCCAGCAGTTTCAAAGGGGGAATCCTGAACACTGAAGCTTTCTTT.

This chain uses TRBV28 with TRBJ1-2; perhaps TRBD1 as D (5 bases). The germline V gene has CDR1 MDHEN and CDR2 SYDVKM. The CDR3 is 14 residues long. V dropped 3 bases and J dropped 5 bases, with 13 bases sitting between them. The CDR3 sequence is CASSFIGAGYGYTF. DNA of the CDR3: TGTGCCAGCAGTTTTATAGGGGCAGGATATGGCTACACCTTC.

V and J are TRBV7-2 and TRBJ1-5; 8 bases agree with TRBD1. Trimming removed 4 bases from V and 8 bases from J; junction bases left unmatched: 7. This CDR3 contains 14 residues. Germline values: CDR1 SGHTA, CDR2 FQGNSA. The CDR3 DNA sequence: TGTGCCAGCAGCTCAAACAGGGGGGCGGAGCCCCAGCATTTT. It codes for CASSSNRGAEPQHF.

This chain uses TRBV13 with TRBJ2-1, with a tentative D call TRBD1 (5 bases). The V end lost 5 bases, the J end lost 7 bases, and 12 bases lay between the germline ends. CDR3 size: 13 residues. Germline V gene data show CDR1 as PRHDT and CDR2 as FYEKMQ (reference sequence). CDR3 amino acids: CASSPAGRNEQFF. Written as DNA, the CDR3 is TGTGCCAGCAGCCCCGCAGGGCGTAATGAGCAGTTCTTC.

J is TRBJ2-1 and V is TRBV14; no definite D call. Per the germline V gene, CDR1 is SGHDN and CDR2 is FVKESK. V gave up 0 bases and J gave up 2 bases, with 11 bases separating them. This CDR3 region has 16 residues. CDR3 DNA sequence: TGTGCCAGCAGCCAAGAGCCAGGCCTGACCTACAATGAGCAGTTCTTC. Translation gives CASSQEPGLTYNEQFF.

V gene TRBV6-1 combines with J gene TRBJ2-7; TRBD2 matches at 9 bases. Trimming cost V 8 bases and J 1 base; bases outside gene matches: 9. This CDR3 has 15 residues. Germline V lookup: CDR1 MNHNS, CDR2 SASEGT. The CDR3 reads CASAEGLAISYEQYF. Here the CDR3 DNA reads TGTGCCAGCGCTGAAGGACTAGCGATATCCTACGAGCAGTACTTC.

The J gene is TRBJ2-7, the V gene TRBV15; D might be TRBD2 (5 bases). V dropped 6 bases and J dropped 4 bases, with 22 bases sitting between them. This CDR3 region has 16 residues. Germline CDR1 LNHNV, CDR2 YYDKDF (reference sequence). The CDR3 bases are TGTGCCACCAGACCGGGTGGGCGCGGGCGGTTTTACGAGCAGTACTTC. It is translated as CATRPGGRGRFYEQYF.

This chain links TRBV14 with TRBJ2-1, with D possibly being TRBD1 (6 bases). The V gene's germline CDR1 is SGHDN and CDR2 FVKESK. Trimming took 0 bases from V and 6 from J, leaving 15 bases between them. The CDR3 length is 16 residues. CDR3 residues: CASSQDYRTAINEQFF. CDR3 in DNA: TGTGCCAGCAGCCAAGATTACCGGACAGCGATCAATGAGCAGTTCTTC.

A word on this clone: The same CDR3 arises from other DNA sequences in this sample as well. The V and J genes are TRBV20-1 and TRBJ2-7; D unresolved. CDR1 is DFQATT and CDR2 is SNEGSKA in the germline V gene (reference sequence). CDR3 length equals 9 residues. V dropped 4 bases and J dropped 2 bases, with 0 bases sitting between them. The CDR3 DNA reads TGCAGTGCTACCTACGAGCAGTACTTC. It yields the protein CSATYEQYF.

This chain connects TRBV2 to TRBJ2-1, with D tentatively TRBD2 (6 bases). Germline lookup yields CDR1 SNHLY and CDR2 FYNNEI. The V end was cut by 3 bases, the J end by 8 bases, with 14 bases between. The CDR3 totals 14 residues. The CDR3 sequence: CASSDGRWGDEQFF. In DNA form, the CDR3 reads TGTGCCAGCAGTGATGGGCGATGGGGGGATGAGCAGTTCTTC.

V gene TRBV11-3 combines with J gene TRBJ2-1; tentatively, D is TRBD2 (5 bases). Germline V lookup: CDR1 SGHNT, CDR2 YENEEA. The CDR3 runs 15 residues. V was clipped by 5 bases and J by 3 bases, with 14 bases between them. For the CDR3, the DNA is TGTGCCAGCAGCCCATTAGACGCGGGCTACAATGAGCAGTTCTTC. Translation: CASSPLDAGYNEQFF.

J is TRBJ2-7 and V is TRBV29-1; TRBD1 matches 7 bases. Looked up from germline, CDR1 is SQVTM and CDR2 is ANQGSEA. The length of the CDR3 is 13 residues. The V gene end was trimmed by 2 bases and the J gene end by 3 bases; junction bases not matched to a gene: 4. The CDR3 DNA reads as TGCAGCGTTGAAAAGCAGGGGGACTACGAGCAGTACTTC. Residues: CSVEKQGDYEQYF.

This clone was detected only once. The chain combines TRBV2 with TRBJ2-5, with TRBD1 matching over 7 bases. V lost 10 bases, J lost 2 bases, and 10 bases stayed unmatched. This CDR3 spans 14 amino acids. From germline, CDR1 is SNHLY and CDR2 FYNNEI. The DNA of the CDR3 is TGTGCCACCCCGGGACAGAACGTTCAAGAGACCCAGTACTTC. It translates to CATPGQNVQETQYF.

The rearrangement links TRBV6-6 to TRBJ2-1, with 12 bases aligning to TRBD2. The trim removed 5 bases at V and 8 bases at J, leaving 7 bases unmatched. Germline V gene data show CDR1 as MNHNY and CDR2 as SVGAGI (reference sequence). CDR3 length equals 15 residues. The CDR3, as DNA: TGTGCCAGCAGTACCCTGACTAGCGGGAGTGATGAGCAGTTCTTC. Amino acid sequence: CASSTLTSGSDEQFF.

This chain links TRBV11-2 with TRBJ2-1; 15 nucleotides agree with TRBD2. The germline CDR1 and CDR2 sequences are SGHAT and FQNNGV. The ends lost 5 bases at V and 8 bases at J; junction bases unmatched: 4. The CDR3 covers 15 residues. This CDR3 reads CASSAGTSGRYEQFF. The CDR3, as DNA: TGTGCCAGCAGCGCCGGGACTAGCGGGAGGTATGAGCAGTTCTTC.

This clone was recorded once. The chain recombines TRBV7-9 with TRBJ1-2; TRBD1 aligns across 7 bases. Germline V gene data show CDR1 as SEHNR and CDR2 as FQNEAQ (reference sequence). V was clipped by 5 bases and J by 8 bases; unmatched bases: 14. There are 15 residues in the CDR3. CDR3 in amino acids: CASSPRDRGFDGYTF. CDR3 nucleotides: TGTGCCAGCAGCCCGCGGGACAGAGGGTTTGACGGCTACACCTTC.

The chain carries TRBV4-2 and TRBJ1-3; TRBD1 matches 8 bases. The CDR3 has 15 residues. V trimming: 3 bases; J trimming: 3 bases; junction bases outside the gene matches: 4. Germline V CDR1 and CDR2: LGHNA, YNFKEQ. The CDR3 here is CASSQAGQGGNTIYF. The CDR3 region has the DNA TGTGCCAGCAGCCAGGCCGGACAGGGTGGAAACACCATATATTTT.

The chain has TRBV28 and TRBJ2-2; D remains ambiguous. The CDR3 covers 16 residues. Germline V lookup: CDR1 MDHEN, CDR2 SYDVKM. Trimming removed 5 bases at V and 3 bases at J, with 16 bases between. DNA of the CDR3: TGTGCCAGCAGTCCCCCCGAGGAGATATACACCGGGGAGCTGTTTTTT. Translating gives CASSPPEEIYTGELFF.

J is TRBJ2-2 and V is TRBV27; TRBD2 aligns across 10 bases. Germline CDR1 reads MNHEY; CDR2 reads SMNVEV (reference sequence). V trimming: 0 bases; J trimming: 5 bases; junction bases outside the gene matches: 6. The CDR3 sequence is 17 residues long. The CDR3 loop is CASSLSPLAGVTGELFF. CDR3 bases: TGTGCCAGCAGTTTATCGCCCCTAGCGGGAGTTACCGGGGAGCTGTTTTTT.